Presented here are 14 T cell receptor beta chains from one specimen sequenced in a study of CD8+ T cells in alopecia areata. RNA was extracted and reverse transcribed into cDNA as the sequencing template. The table came from immunoSEQ multiplex PCR; TCRdb's copy has only in-frame clones and leaves some out. The sample lists some 150,000 clones; about three fifths were seen once. Treatment here: oral pan-JAK inhibitor, 5-10 mg twice daily. Source: CD4+ T cells sorted from blood, taken between weeks 55 and 65, from a patient treated with tofacitinib. The receptors shown here come from a human donor with alopecia areata.

V usage is TRBV10-3 and J usage is TRBJ1-5, with a tentative D call TRBD1 (5 bases). Germline V lookup: CDR1 ENHRY, CDR2 SYGVKD. CDR3 length: 16 residues. The V end lost 4 bases, the J end lost 4 bases, and 17 bases lay between the germline ends. Here the CDR3 DNA reads TGTGCCATCAGTGGTGGGGGAGTCGGTGGGAATCAGCCCCAGCATTTT. This sequence encodes CAISGGGVGGNQPQHF.

This clone has just a few counts. The chain links TRBV6-5 to TRBJ2-7, with 10 bases matching TRBD1. With 6 bases clipped from V and 5 bases from J, the junction kept 7 bases outside the gene matches. The CDR3 covers 14 residues. Germline V gives CDR1 MNHEY, CDR2 SVGAGI. CDR3 in amino acids: CASRATGQGNEQYF. CDR3 bases: TGTGCCAGCAGGGCGACGGGACAGGGGAACGAGCAGTACTTC.

This chain uses TRBV5-1 with TRBJ1-6, with 9 nucleotides matching TRBD1. Germline CDR1 SGHRS, CDR2 YFSETQ. The ends lost 4 bases at V and 7 bases at J; junction bases unmatched: 6. The CDR3 runs to 15 residues. The DNA for the CDR3 is TGCGCCAGCAGCGACGGGACAGGGTCCAATTCACCCCTCCACTTT. It is translated as CASSDGTGSNSPLHF. Full variable domain (missing parts from reference TRBV5-1 and TRBJ1-6): KAGVTQTPRYLIKTRGQQVTLSCSPISGHRSVSWYQQTPGQGLQFLFEYFSETQRNKGNFPGRFSGRQFSNSRSEMNVSTLELGDSALYLCASSDGTGSNSPLHFGNGTRLTVT.

This chain joins TRBV5-4 and TRBJ1-6; 7 bases align to TRBD1. The germline gives CDR1 SGHNT, CDR2 YYREEE (reference sequence). Trimming took 0 bases from V and 7 from J; bases not matched to a gene: 4. The CDR3 contains 15 residues. The CDR3 here is CASSLGGQENSPLHF. The CDR3 coding sequence is TGTGCCAGCAGCTTGGGCGGACAGGAGAATTCACCCCTCCACTTT.

The chain links TRBV29-1 to TRBJ2-1, with D unclear. Looked up from germline, CDR1 is SQVTM and CDR2 is ANQGSEA. The CDR3 is 12 amino acids. The V end was cut by 4 bases, the J end by 1 base, with 5 bases between. DNA of the CDR3: TGCAGCGTTGGGGGATCCTACAATGAGCAGTTCTTC. This gives the protein CSVGGSYNEQFF.

The V and J genes are TRBV5-5 and TRBJ1-4, with D possibly matching TRBD1 (6 bases). The CDR3 runs to 14 residues. Germline lookup yields CDR1 SGHKS and CDR2 YYEKEE (reference sequence). Trimming took 2 bases from V and 1 from J, leaving 6 bases between them. CDR3 loop: CASSFRGTNEKLFF. Written as DNA, the CDR3 is TGTGCCAGCAGCTTCAGGGGAACTAATGAAAAACTGTTTTTT.

In the case of this clone: The sample contains more than one DNA sequence encoding this CDR3. V gene TRBV7-9 combines with J gene TRBJ2-5; D is uncertain. The length of the CDR3 is 11 residues. Germline CDR1 is SEHNR and CDR2 is FQNEAQ (reference sequence). The ends were cut back, 5 bases at V and 2 bases at J, with 3 bases in the middle. This CDR3 reads CASSPQETQYF. CDR3 nucleotides: TGTGCCAGCAGCCCTCAAGAGACCCAGTACTTC.

The chain joins TRBV9 to TRBJ1-3; tentative D call: TRBD1 (5 bases). The CDR3 extends over 16 amino acids. Germline CDR1 and CDR2: SGDLS and YYNGEE. V shed 1 base and J shed 1 base, with 12 bases lying between them. CDR3 protein: CASSVTSWGSGNTIYF. CDR3 DNA: TGTGCCAGCAGCGTAACTTCGTGGGGGTCTGGAAACACCATATATTTT.

This chain links TRBV5-1 with TRBJ1-1; D is uncertain. Trimming pared 0 bases from V and 1 base from J, leaving 10 bases between. CDR3 length: 15 residues. Germline loops: CDR1 SGHRS, CDR2 YFSETQ. DNA for the CDR3: TGCGCCAGCAGCTTGGGGGTCCTTGGGAACACTGAAGCTTTCTTT. Translated: CASSLGVLGNTEAFF.

The chain combines TRBV5-1 with TRBJ2-3; 8 nucleotides match TRBD2. The V segment lost 4 bases and the J segment 6 bases; nucleotides outside the gene matches: 13. Germline V CDR1 and CDR2: SGHRS, YFSETQ. The CDR3 is 16 amino acids. The CDR3 is CASSPGGSSPRDTQYF. DNA for the CDR3: TGCGCCAGCAGCCCGGGGGGGTCTTCTCCCCGGGATACGCAGTATTTT. Full variable domain (outside the CDR3, taken from reference TRBV5-1 and TRBJ2-3): KAGVTQTPRYLIKTRGQQVTLSCSPISGHRSVSWYQQTPGQGLQFLFEYFSETQRNKGNFPGRFSGRQFSNSRSEMNVSTLELGDSALYLCASSPGGSSPRDTQYFGPGTRLTVL.

V gene TRBV6-6 combines with J gene TRBJ1-2; D gene uncertain. Per germline, CDR1 MNHNY and CDR2 SVGAGI (reference sequence). V was trimmed by 8 bases and J by 7 bases, leaving 8 bases between them. The length of the CDR3 is 10 residues. The CDR3, as DNA: TGTGCCAGCGAGAAGGGTGGCTACACCTTC. It is translated as CASEKGGYTF.

The chain carries TRBV29-1 and TRBJ2-7; no reliable D call. With 4 bases removed from V and 1 base from J, the gap between germline ends came to 5 bases. The V gene's germline CDR1 is SQVTM and CDR2 ANQGSEA. The CDR3 loop spans 11 amino acids. CDR3 coding DNA: TGCAGCGTTGTTGAGTCCTACGAGCAGTACTTC. This sequence encodes CSVVESYEQYF.

There are a few counts of this clone. This chain connects TRBV6-6 to TRBJ2-7; D is unresolved. CDR3 length equals 11 residues. The germline V gene has CDR1 MNHNY and CDR2 SVGAGI (reference sequence). Trimming left V 5 bases short and J 5 bases short, with 7 bases between. CDR3 bases: TGTGCCAGCAGTATAGGCCACGAGCAGTACTTC. Its protein is CASSIGHEQYF.

This clone was seen a few times. This chain connects TRBV30 to TRBJ2-7; a weak D match, TRBD1 (6 bases). CDR1 is GTSNPN, CDR2 SVGIG, per germline (reference sequence). The CDR3 runs to 14 residues. Trimming stripped 4 bases from V and 7 bases from J, with 20 bases between. The CDR3 nucleotides are TGTGCCTGGAACCGGGACATTGGGGAAGGAGAGCAGTACTTC. This translates into CAWNRDIGEGEQYF. Combining the CDR3 with reference TRBV30 and TRBJ2-7 gives the whole variable domain SQTIHQWPATLVQPVGSPLSLECTVEGTSNPNLYWYRQAAGRGLQLLFYSVGIGQISSEVPQNLSASRPQDRQFILSSKKLLLSDSGFYLCAWNRDIGEGEQYFGPGTRLTVT.